These 20 T cell receptor beta chains came from one sample sequenced in a study of T-cell reconstitution after alpha-beta-depleted transplantation in children. Unique molecular identifiers tagged the TCRbeta library. TCRdb fed the PCR reads into MiXCR, producing one record per CDR3 protein. The sample gives approximately 220,000 distinct CDR3 sequences, under 20% of which show up once; 43% is in the top ten. The source was PBMCs, mostly from graft donor cells, collected 360 days after TCRalphabeta/CD19-depleted stem cell transplant. The receptors come from a male patient between 2 and 15 years old who had a stem cell transplant for acute lymphoblastic leukemia, so the T cells may come from the graft donor.

This clonotype has a handful of counts. The chain is built from TRBV3-1 and TRBJ2-2, with D unresolved. With 2 bases removed from V and 6 bases from J, the gap between germline ends came to 10 bases. Per the germline V gene, CDR1 is LGHDT and CDR2 is YNNKEL (reference sequence). This CDR3 is 14 amino acids long. The CDR3 sequence is CASSQSFVSGELFF. The DNA for the CDR3 is TGTGCCAGCAGCCAAAGTTTCGTCTCCGGGGAGCTGTTTTTT.

This clonotype was observed at least ten times. The genes are TRBV7-9 and TRBJ2-5; D is ambiguous. V was shortened by 5 bases and J by 5 bases, with 9 bases between the two germline ends. The CDR3 covers 12 residues. CDR1 SEHNR and CDR2 FQNEAQ come from the germline V gene (reference sequence). The CDR3 here is CASSPILETQYF. CDR3 bases: TGTGCCAGCAGCCCAATCCTGGAGACCCAGTACTTC.

This clonotype was counted a few times. This chain connects TRBV5-1 to TRBJ1-2; TRBD1 aligns across 7 bases. V shed 4 bases and J 4 bases; nucleotides not matched to a gene: 16. This CDR3 contains 17 residues. Germline values: CDR1 SGHRS, CDR2 YFSETQ. DNA for the CDR3: TGCGCCAGCAGCGGGAACAACAGGGGACAGATCGGCTATGGCTACACCTTC. Translation gives CASSGNNRGQIGYGYTF.

This clonotype was detected many times. V usage is TRBV27 and J usage is TRBJ1-6; D ambiguous. Germline CDR1 is MNHEY and CDR2 is SMNVEV (reference sequence). The CDR3 has 15 amino acids. V was cut by 7 bases and J by 0 bases, with 10 bases left in between. CDR3 protein: CASTEASSYNSPLHF. The CDR3 nucleotides are TGTGCCAGCACCGAGGCGAGCTCCTATAATTCACCCCTCCACTTT.

This clonotype was detected only a few times. The V call is TRBV24-1, the J call TRBJ2-1; D is unresolved. V lost 4 bases and J 6 bases, leaving 12 bases between the germline ends. The CDR3 is made up of 14 amino acids. Germline V gives CDR1 KGHDR, CDR2 SFDVKD. CDR3 in amino acids: CATSDPQEGNEQFF. Here the CDR3 DNA reads TGTGCCACCAGTGACCCCCAGGAAGGCAATGAGCAGTTCTTC.

The V and J genes are TRBV5-1 and TRBJ2-7; tentative D call: TRBD1 (6 bases). The CDR3 contains 15 residues. Germline CDR1 is SGHRS and CDR2 is YFSETQ. V was cut by 0 bases and J by 2 bases, with 12 bases left in between. The CDR3 here is CASSLEGTTTYEQYF. The CDR3 bases are TGCGCCAGCAGCTTGGAGGGGACAACAACCTACGAGCAGTACTTC. Together with reference TRBV5-1 and TRBJ2-7, the CDR3 gives the full variable domain: KAGVTQTPRYLIKTRGQQVTLSCSPISGHRSVSWYQQTPGQGLQFLFEYFSETQRNKGNFPGRFSGRQFSNSRSEMNVSTLELGDSALYLCASSLEGTTTYEQYFGPGTRLTVT.

This clonotype was seen a handful of times. The chain carries TRBV29-1 and TRBJ2-5; D may match TRBD1 or TRBD2 (5 bases each). Per germline, CDR1 SQVTM and CDR2 ANQGSEA. The CDR3 length is 16 residues. The V end was cut by 2 bases, the J end by 0 bases, with 16 bases between. This CDR3 is CSVEKGRWSHQETQYF. CDR3 DNA sequence: TGCAGCGTTGAAAAGGGGAGATGGAGCCACCAAGAGACCCAGTACTTC. The entire variable domain, with the rest obtained from reference TRBV29-1 and TRBJ2-5, is as follows: SAVISQKPSRDICQRGTSLTIQCQVDSQVTMMFWYRQQPGQSLTLIATANQGSEATYESGFVIDKFPISRPNLTFSTLTVSNMSPEDSSIYLCSVEKGRWSHQETQYFGPGTRLLVL.

The chain uses TRBV5-1 and TRBJ2-7; D not resolved. Trimming cost V 2 bases and J 0 bases, with 9 bases left between them. The CDR3 has 14 residues. Germline V gene lookup returns CDR1 SGHRS and CDR2 YFSETQ. The CDR3 bases are TGCGCCAGCAGCTTTATGGAAAGCTCCTACGAGCAGTACTTC. This encodes CASSFMESSYEQYF.

This clonotype was detected ten times or more. This sequence joins TRBV12-3 or TRBV12-4 and TRBJ2-7; D is possibly TRBD1 (5 bases). This CDR3 is 14 amino acids long. Trimming pared 3 bases from V and 1 base from J, leaving 10 bases between. CDR3 nucleotides: TGTGCCAGCAGTTTCAGGGCACGGTCCTACGAGCAGTACTTC. Translated: CASSFRARSYEQYF.

In its sample, this clonotype was seen a few times. The chain links TRBV12-3 or TRBV12-4 to TRBJ2-1; D tentatively fits TRBD1 or TRBD2 (5 bases each). This CDR3 contains 14 residues. V lost 5 bases to trimming and J lost 9 bases, with 17 bases between them. In DNA, the CDR3 is TGTGCCAGCAGTCTACAGGAAGGGACGGGTGAGCAGTTCTTC. It is translated as CASSLQEGTGEQFF.

The CDR3 nucleotides are TGCAGTGCTAGCGGGTCCGGACAGGGCACTGAAGCTTTCTTT. Encoded protein: CSASGSGQGTEAFF. The V call is TRBV20-1, the J call TRBJ1-1, with 8 nucleotides matching TRBD1. Germline V lookup: CDR1 DFQATT, CDR2 SNEGSKA (reference sequence). Losses at the gene ends were 3 bases for V and 4 bases for J; bases not matched to a gene: 7. This CDR3 has 14 residues.

This clonotype was observed many times. The chain has TRBV11-2 and TRBJ2-5; 7 positions agree with TRBD1. The junction had 7 bases not matched to a gene; V was cut back by 0 bases and J by 3 bases. Germline CDR1 and CDR2: SGHAT and FQNNGV. CDR3 length: 16 amino acids. CDR3 protein: CASSLDLVGTEETQYF. The CDR3 nucleotides are TGTGCCAGCAGCTTAGATCTAGTTGGGACAGAAGAGACCCAGTACTTC.

V is TRBV2 and J is TRBJ2-7; TRBD1 or TRBD2 may be the D gene (5 bases each). In germline, CDR1 is SNHLY, CDR2 FYNNEI. V was pared by 8 bases and J by 9 bases, with 8 bases between. There are 9 residues in the CDR3. The CDR3 region is CASGDGQYF. In DNA, the CDR3 is TGTGCCAGCGGGGACGGGCAGTACTTC.

This chain links TRBV11-1 with TRBJ2-5; D may be TRBD1 (5 bases). This CDR3 has 14 amino acids. V lost 4 bases and J 1 base, leaving 10 bases between the germline ends. Germline lookup yields CDR1 SGHAT and CDR2 FQDESV (reference sequence). The chain's CDR3 is CASSSSQGQETQYF. Written as DNA, the CDR3 is TGTGCCAGCAGCTCATCCCAGGGCCAAGAGACCCAGTACTTC.

This clonotype has just a few counts. This chain uses TRBV2 with TRBJ2-7; D not certain. The CDR3 contains 14 residues. In germline, CDR1 is SNHLY, CDR2 FYNNEI. Trimming left V 3 bases short and J 4 bases short, with 13 bases between. The DNA of the CDR3 is TGTGCCAGCAGTGAGCAGCCACAACGTTACGAGCAGTACTTC. Translation gives CASSEQPQRYEQYF.

This chain connects TRBV3-1 to TRBJ1-4, with a possible D match to TRBD1 (6 bases). Germline V gives CDR1 LGHDT, CDR2 YNNKEL (reference sequence). With 6 bases removed from V and 0 bases from J, the gap between germline ends came to 8 bases. CDR3 length equals 14 residues. The CDR3: CASRQGPTNEKLFF. DNA of the CDR3: TGTGCCAGCAGACAGGGTCCAACTAATGAAAAACTGTTTTTT.

This chain joins TRBV12-3 or TRBV12-4 and TRBJ1-5, with D uncertain. Trimming cost V 6 bases and J 15 bases, with 18 bases left between them. The CDR3 runs 12 residues. CDR3 region: CASSTPSLVAHF. As DNA, the CDR3 is TGTGCCAGCAGCACTCCGTCTCTGGTGGCGCATTTT.

The genes are TRBV12-3 or TRBV12-4 and TRBJ2-7; 12 bases are a match to TRBD1. CDR3 length: 15 amino acids. After removal of 6 bases from V and 4 bases from J, the junction contained 7 bases not matched to a gene. CDR3 in amino acids: CASSPRGQGAYEQYF. CDR3 bases: TGTGCCAGCAGCCCAAGGGGACAGGGGGCGTACGAGCAGTACTTC.

The V call is TRBV5-1, the J call TRBJ2-1; D possibly corresponds to TRBD2 (7 bases). This CDR3 spans 15 amino acids. Per the germline V gene, CDR1 is SGHRS and CDR2 is YFSETQ. Trimming cost V 5 bases and J 2 bases, with 14 bases left between them. The DNA of the CDR3 is TGCGCCAGCAGTCCGGGGGGCACGGCCTACAATGAGCAGTTCTTC. This codes for CASSPGGTAYNEQFF.

The gene calls are TRBV7-9 and TRBJ2-7; 8 nucleotides line up with TRBD1. V dropped 4 bases and J dropped 5; count of bases not matched to a gene: 4. The CDR3 spans 13 residues. CDR1 SEHNR and CDR2 FQNEAQ come from the germline V gene (reference sequence). CDR3 DNA: TGTGCCAGCAGCTCCCGGACAGGGAACGAGCAGTACTTC. Amino acids: CASSSRTGNEQYF.